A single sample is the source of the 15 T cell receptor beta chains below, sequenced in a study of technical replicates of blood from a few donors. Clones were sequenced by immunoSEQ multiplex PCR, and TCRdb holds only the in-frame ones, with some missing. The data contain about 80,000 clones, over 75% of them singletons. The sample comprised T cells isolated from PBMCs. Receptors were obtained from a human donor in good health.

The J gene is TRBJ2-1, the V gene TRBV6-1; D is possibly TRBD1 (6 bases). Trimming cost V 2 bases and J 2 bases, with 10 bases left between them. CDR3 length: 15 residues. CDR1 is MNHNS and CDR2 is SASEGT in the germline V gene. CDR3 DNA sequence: TGTGCCAGCAGTGAAAAGGGGGAGCCCTACAATGAGCAGTTCTTC. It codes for CASSEKGEPYNEQFF.

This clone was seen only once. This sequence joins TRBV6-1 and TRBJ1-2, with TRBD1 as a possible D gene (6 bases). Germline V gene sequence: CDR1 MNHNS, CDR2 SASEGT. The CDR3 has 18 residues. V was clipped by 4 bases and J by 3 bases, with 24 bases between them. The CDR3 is CASSVSTGRGMLDYGYTF. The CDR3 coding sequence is TGTGCCAGCAGTGTTTCGACAGGACGGGGTATGTTAGACTATGGCTACACCTTC.

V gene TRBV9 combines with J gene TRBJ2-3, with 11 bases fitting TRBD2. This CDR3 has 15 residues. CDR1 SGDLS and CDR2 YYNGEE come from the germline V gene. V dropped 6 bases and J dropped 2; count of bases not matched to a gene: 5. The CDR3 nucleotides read TGTGCCAGCAACCCTAGCGGGGGGCACACAGATACGCAGTATTTT. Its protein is CASNPSGGHTDTQYF.

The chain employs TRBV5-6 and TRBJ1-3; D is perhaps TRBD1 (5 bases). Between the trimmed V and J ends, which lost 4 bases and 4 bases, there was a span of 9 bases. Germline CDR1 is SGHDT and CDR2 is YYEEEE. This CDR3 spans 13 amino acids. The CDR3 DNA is TGTGCCAGCAGCCGGGGGTACGGAAACACCATATATTTT. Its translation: CASSRGYGNTIYF.

CDR3 amino acids: CASSEIGGGATEAFF. The DNA for the CDR3 is TGTGCCAGCAGTGAGATCGGCGGGGGGGCCACTGAAGCTTTCTTT. The V gene is TRBV2, the J gene TRBJ1-1; D perhaps matches TRBD1 (6 bases). Germline V lookup: CDR1 SNHLY, CDR2 FYNNEI. V was trimmed by 3 bases and J by 4 bases, leaving 15 bases between them. The CDR3 sequence is 15 residues long.

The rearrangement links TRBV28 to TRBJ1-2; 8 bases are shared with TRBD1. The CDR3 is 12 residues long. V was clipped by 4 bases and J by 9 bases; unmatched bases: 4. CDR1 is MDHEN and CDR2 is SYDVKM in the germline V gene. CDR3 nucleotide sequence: TGTGCCAGCAGTTACACAGGGGGAAGCTACACCTTC. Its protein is CASSYTGGSYTF.

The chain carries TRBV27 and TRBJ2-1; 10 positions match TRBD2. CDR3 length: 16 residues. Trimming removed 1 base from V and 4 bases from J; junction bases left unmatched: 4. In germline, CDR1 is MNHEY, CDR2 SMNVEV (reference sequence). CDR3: CASSLWGTSVYNEQFF. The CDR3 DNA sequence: TGTGCCAGCAGTTTATGGGGGACTAGCGTTTACAATGAGCAGTTCTTC.

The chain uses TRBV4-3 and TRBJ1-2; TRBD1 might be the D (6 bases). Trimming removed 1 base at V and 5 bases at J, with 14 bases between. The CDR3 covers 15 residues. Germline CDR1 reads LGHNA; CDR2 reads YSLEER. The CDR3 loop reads CASSQGDTSWYGYTF. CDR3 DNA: TGCGCCAGCAGCCAAGGGGACACGTCTTGGTATGGCTACACCTTC.

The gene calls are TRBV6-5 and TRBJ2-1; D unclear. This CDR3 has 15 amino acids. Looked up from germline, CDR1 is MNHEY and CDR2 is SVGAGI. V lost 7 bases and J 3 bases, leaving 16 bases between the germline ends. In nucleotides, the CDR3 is TGTGCCAGCAATCTCCGCCGGTACGGCTACAATGAGCAGTTCTTC. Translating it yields CASNLRRYGYNEQFF.

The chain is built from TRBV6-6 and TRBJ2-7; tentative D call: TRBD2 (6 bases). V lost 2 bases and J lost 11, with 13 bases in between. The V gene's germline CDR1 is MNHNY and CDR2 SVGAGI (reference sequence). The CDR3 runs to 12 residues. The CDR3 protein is CASSYGLTGEYF. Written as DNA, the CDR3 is TGTGCCAGCAGTTACGGACTTACGGGGGAGTACTTC.

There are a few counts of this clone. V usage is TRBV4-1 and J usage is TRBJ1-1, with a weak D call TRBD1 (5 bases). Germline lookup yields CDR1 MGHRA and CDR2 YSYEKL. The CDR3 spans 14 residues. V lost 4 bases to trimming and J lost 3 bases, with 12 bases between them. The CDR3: CASSRIMTDTEAFF. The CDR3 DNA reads TGCGCCAGCAGCCGGATAATGACAGACACTGAAGCTTTCTTT.

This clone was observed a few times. The CDR3 DNA is TGTGCCAGCAGTGAGGCAGTCGTATATCAGCCCCAGCATTTT. Protein product: CASSEAVVYQPQHF. The J gene is TRBJ1-5, the V gene TRBV6-1, with no clear D. V was clipped by 3 bases and J by 5 bases, with 11 bases between them. The CDR3 runs 14 residues. Looked up from germline, CDR1 is MNHNS and CDR2 is SASEGT.

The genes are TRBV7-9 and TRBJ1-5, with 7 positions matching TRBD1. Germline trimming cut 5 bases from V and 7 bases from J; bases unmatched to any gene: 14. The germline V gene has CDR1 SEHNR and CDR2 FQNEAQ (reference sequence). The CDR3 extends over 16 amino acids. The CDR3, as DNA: TGTGCCAGCAGCGCGAGACAGGGTCTGGTGAGCCAGCCCCAGCATTTT. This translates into CASSARQGLVSQPQHF.

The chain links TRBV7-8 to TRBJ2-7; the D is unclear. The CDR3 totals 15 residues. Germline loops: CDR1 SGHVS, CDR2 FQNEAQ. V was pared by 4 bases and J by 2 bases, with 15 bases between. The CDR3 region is CASSSAVGVAYEQYF. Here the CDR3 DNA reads TGTGCCAGCAGCTCGGCGGTCGGAGTGGCCTACGAGCAGTACTTC.

The CDR3 here is CASSTQGGGNTEAFF. In DNA form, the CDR3 reads TGTGCCAGCAGCACCCAGGGGGGTGGGAACACTGAAGCTTTCTTT. The chain combines TRBV7-9 with TRBJ1-1; 7 bases agree with TRBD1. V lost 5 bases and J lost 1; bases outside the gene matches: 7. The CDR3 loop spans 15 amino acids. Germline V gene sequence: CDR1 SEHNR, CDR2 FQNEAQ (reference sequence).